This T cell receptor beta chain was obtained from a study of OX40 agonist ivuxolimab in advanced cancers. About the study: Patients were dosed with the agonistic anti-OX40 (CD134) antibody ivuxolimab. Age averaged roughly 60 years (range roughly 20 to 90), and 70% to 85% were male. Enrollees could have had prior anti-PD-1, anti-PD-L1 or anti-CTLA-4 therapy, which around 40% had received.

Looked up from germline, CDR1 is SGHKS and CDR2 is YYEKEE (reference sequence). This CDR3 spans 15 amino acids. Trimming took 3 bases from V and 4 from J, leaving 16 bases between them. This clone appeared a single time. Its antigen remains unknown. Clones were read by immunoSEQ multiplex PCR, and TCRdb kept only the in-frame ones, dropping some. This sample has roughly 54,000 clones, with 85% to 90% found just once. Findings and limits, study-wide: In the 0.1 to 3.0 mg/kg range, CD4+ and CD8+ blood T cells had expanded clonally by week 6.

Sequencing was performed on CD4+ or CD8+ T cells sorted from blood, taken in a trial of the OX40 agonist ivuxolimab. This TCR came from an adult with an advanced solid tumor such as melanoma, head and neck, liver or kidney cancer. The V gene is TRBV5-5, the J gene TRBJ2-5, with D perhaps matching TRBD2 (6 bases). CDR3 nucleotides: TGTGCCAGCAGCTCGGCCTTGTGGGGAGGAGAGACCCAGTACTTC. It specifies CASSSALWGGETQYF.